This T cell receptor (beta chain) came from a study of blood T cells in healthy people across ages. Peripheral blood, roughly 9.3 milliliters per donor, was collected. Each sample yielded at least 6 micrograms of PBMC total RNA. A second PCR of 7 to 11 cycles used a sample-barcoded 5' primer and a J-beta primer mix. Unique molecular identifiers of 12 random nucleotides labeled each cDNA. A single record per CDR3 protein comes from TCRdb applying MiXCR to the 5' RACE reads. The table lists about 620,000 distinct CDR3 sequences, approximately 52% of them singletons. The sample holds many counts of this clonotype. The CDR3 consists of 17 residues. With V trimmed by 2 bases and J by 3 bases, 9 bases remained unmatched. Germline CDR1 and CDR2: SEHNR and FQNEAQ (reference sequence).

The receptor's source is a woman older than 75 in good health. The sequenced sample consisted of blood. The V gene is TRBV7-9, the J gene TRBJ2-1; TRBD2 matches at 8 bases. The CDR3 spells CASSLSPTSGGYNEQFF. The DNA for the CDR3 is TGTGCCAGCAGCTTATCCCCTACTAGCGGAGGCTACAATGAGCAGTTCTTC.